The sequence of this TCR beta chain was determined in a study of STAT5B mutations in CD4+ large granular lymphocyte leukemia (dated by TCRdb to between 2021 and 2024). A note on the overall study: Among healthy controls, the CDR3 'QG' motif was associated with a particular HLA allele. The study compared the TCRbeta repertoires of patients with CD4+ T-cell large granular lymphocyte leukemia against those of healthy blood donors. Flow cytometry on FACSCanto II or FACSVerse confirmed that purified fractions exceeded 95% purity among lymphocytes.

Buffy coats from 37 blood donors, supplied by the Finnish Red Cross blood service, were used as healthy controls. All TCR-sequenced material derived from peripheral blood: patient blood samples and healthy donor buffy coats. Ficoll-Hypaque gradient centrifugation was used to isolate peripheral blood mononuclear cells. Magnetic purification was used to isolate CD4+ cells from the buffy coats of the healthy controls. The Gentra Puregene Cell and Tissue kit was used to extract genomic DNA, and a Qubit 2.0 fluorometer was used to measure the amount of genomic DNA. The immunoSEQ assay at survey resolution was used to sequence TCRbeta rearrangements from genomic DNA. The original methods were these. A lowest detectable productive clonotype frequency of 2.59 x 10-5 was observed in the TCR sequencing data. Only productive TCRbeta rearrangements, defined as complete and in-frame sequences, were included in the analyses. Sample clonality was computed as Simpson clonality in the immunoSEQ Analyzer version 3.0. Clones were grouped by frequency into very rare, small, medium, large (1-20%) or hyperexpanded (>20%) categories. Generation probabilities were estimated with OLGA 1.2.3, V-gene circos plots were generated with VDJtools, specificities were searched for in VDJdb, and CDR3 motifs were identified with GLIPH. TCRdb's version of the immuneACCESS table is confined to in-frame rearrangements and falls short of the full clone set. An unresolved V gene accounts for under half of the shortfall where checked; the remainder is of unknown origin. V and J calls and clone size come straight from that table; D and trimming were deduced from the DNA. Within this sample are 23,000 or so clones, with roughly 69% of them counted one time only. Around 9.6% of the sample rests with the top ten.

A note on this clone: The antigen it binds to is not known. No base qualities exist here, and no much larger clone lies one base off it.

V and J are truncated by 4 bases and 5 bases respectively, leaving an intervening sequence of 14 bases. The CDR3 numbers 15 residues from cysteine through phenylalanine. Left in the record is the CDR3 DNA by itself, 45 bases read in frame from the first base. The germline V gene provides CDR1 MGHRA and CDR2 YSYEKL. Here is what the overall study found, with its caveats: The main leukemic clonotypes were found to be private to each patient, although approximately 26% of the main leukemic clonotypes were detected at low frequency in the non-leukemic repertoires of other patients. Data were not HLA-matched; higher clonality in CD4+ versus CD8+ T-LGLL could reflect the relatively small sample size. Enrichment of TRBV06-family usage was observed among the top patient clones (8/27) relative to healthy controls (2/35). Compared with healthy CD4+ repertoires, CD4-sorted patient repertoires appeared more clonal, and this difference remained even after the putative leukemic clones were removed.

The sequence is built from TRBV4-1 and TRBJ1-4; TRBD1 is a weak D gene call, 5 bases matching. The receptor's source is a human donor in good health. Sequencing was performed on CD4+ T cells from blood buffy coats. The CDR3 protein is CASSRVRDPNEKLFF. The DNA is TGCGCCAGCAGCCGTGTCCGGGACCCAAATGAAAAACTGTTTTTT.